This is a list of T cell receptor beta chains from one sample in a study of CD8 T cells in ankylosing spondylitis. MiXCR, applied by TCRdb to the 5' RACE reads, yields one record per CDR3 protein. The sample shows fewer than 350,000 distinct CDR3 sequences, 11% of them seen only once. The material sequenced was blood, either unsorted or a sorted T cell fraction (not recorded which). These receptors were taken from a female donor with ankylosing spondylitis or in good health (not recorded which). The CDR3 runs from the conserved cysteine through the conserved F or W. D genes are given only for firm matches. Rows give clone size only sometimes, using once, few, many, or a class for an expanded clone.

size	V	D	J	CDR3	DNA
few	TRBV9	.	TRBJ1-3	CASSVGQAGNTIYF	TGTGCCAGCAGCGTAGGACAAGCTGGAAACACCATATATTTT
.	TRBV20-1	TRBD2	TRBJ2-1	CSARDPRGTNEQFF	TGCAGTGCTAGAGATCCGCGGGGGACCAATGAGCAGTTCTTC
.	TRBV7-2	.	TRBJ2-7	CASSPLRTEIYEQYF	TGTGCCAGCAGCCCCCTTAGGACAGAAATCTACGAGCAGTACTTC
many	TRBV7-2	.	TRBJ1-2	CASSFDYYGYTF	TGTGCCAGCAGCTTCGATTACTATGGCTACACCTTC
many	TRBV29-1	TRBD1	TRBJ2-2	CSGTGQGPGELFF	TGCAGCGGTACGGGACAGGGACCCGGGGAGCTGTTTTTT
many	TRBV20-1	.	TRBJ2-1	CSARDEKSSYNEQFF	TGCAGTGCTAGAGATGAAAAAAGCTCCTACAATGAGCAGTTCTTC
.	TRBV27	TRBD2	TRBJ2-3	CASSSLAASADTQYF	TGTGCCAGCAGTTCCCTAGCGGCTAGCGCAGATACGCAGTATTTT
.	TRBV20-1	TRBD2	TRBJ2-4	CCARFWGLAGDLAKNTQYF	TGCTGTGCTAGATTTTGGGGTCTAGCGGGGGACCTAGCCAAAAACACTCAGTACTTC
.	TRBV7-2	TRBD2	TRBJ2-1	CASSPFLQTSSYNEQFF	TGTGCCAGCAGCCCGTTTCTGCAGACTAGCAGCTACAATGAGCAGTTCTTC
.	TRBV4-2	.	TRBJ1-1	CASSRPENTEAFF	TGTGCCAGCAGCCGCCCGGAAAACACTGAAGCTTTCTTT
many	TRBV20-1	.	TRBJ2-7	CSARGETYEQYF	TGCAGTGCTAGAGGCGAAACCTACGAGCAGTACTTC
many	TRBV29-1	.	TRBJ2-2	CSVVRDDTGELFF	TGCAGCGTGGTACGGGACGACACCGGGGAGCTGTTTTTT
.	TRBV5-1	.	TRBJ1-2	CASSSGQPPNYGYTF	TGCGCCAGCAGCTCAGGACAGCCGCCTAACTATGGCTACACCTTC
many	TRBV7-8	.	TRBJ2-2	CASSLLRGGGGELFF	TGTGCCAGCAGCTTATTACGAGGAGGAGGCGGGGAGCTGTTTTTT